This record concerns one TCR beta chain sequence. In this sample, this clone turned up once. Its target antigen remains unknown. Nothing much larger sits one base from this clone, and base qualities are not available. These data are taken from a study of PD-1 blockade in classical Hodgkin lymphoma (dated by TCRdb to the early 2020s). Study-level background: Nivolumab dosing was 3 mg/kg intravenously every 2 weeks, continuing until either disease progression or unacceptable toxicity. The study used CyTOF and TCR beta sequencing to define a peripheral blood immune signature of response to PD-1 blockade in classical Hodgkin lymphoma.

Genomic DNA was isolated using the Qiagen DNeasy kit from unsorted PBMCs as well as from negatively selected CD4+ and CD8+ fractions. TCR beta CDR3 regions were subjected to amplification by immunoSEQ multiplex PCR with primers that anneal to V and J segments. A synthetic immune receptor repertoire was used to minimize amplification bias, and any residual bias was removed computationally once sequencing was done. The original methods were these. Custom Python scripts were used to quantify repertoire diversity as the Shannon entropy index. Unsorted, CD4+ and CD8+ repertoires were analyzed separately, except for combined analyses in which CD4+ and CD8+ sequences were merged in silico. Clonal expansion was defined as at least a 2-fold frequency increase after treatment relative to C1D1, with a pseudocount of 0.5 for undetected baseline clones. Clones with 0 or 1 copy at C1D1 were defined as singleton clones, while clones with 2 or more copies were defined as non-singleton clones. Clones expanded in unsorted samples were assigned a CD4+, CD8+ or unknown annotation through matching of protein sequences in sorted samples from the same patient. Wilcoxon tests on paired samples were used to test diversity changes from C1D1 to C4D1. In its TCRdb copy, this immuneACCESS table keeps in-frame sequences only and misses some clones. Where compared with another copy, unresolved V genes explain less than half of these, and the others have no known cause. The V and J calls and clone size were taken over from that table, and D and trimming were inferred from the DNA. Across this sample there are under 70,000 clones, with about 91% seen only once. Around 12% of the sample belongs to the ten largest clones.

This sample's time point label indicates: cycle 1 day 1 (C1D1), immediately before nivolumab initiation. Relapse after autologous stem cell transplantation had occurred in all trial patients, and cohorts A, B and C were distinguished by prior brentuximab vedotin exposure. The trial cohort comprised roughly 50 patients with relapsed/refractory classical Hodgkin lymphoma whose best overall responses were complete response, partial response or progressive disease. Trial patients were treated with single-agent nivolumab in the multi-cohort phase II CheckMate 205 trial. An independent review committee assessed best overall response by applying the 2007 International Working Group response criteria. Trial PBMCs were collected just before the start of nivolumab (C1D1) and during therapy at cycle 2 day 1 and cycle 4 day 1. Peripheral blood was collected in 8 mL Vacutainer Cell Preparation Tubes, from which PBMCs were isolated by centrifugation and then cryopreserved.

Overall study outcomes, separate from this receptor: Patients starting nivolumab less than 1 year after ASCT had lower diversity and were excluded from later analyses to avoid confounding by immune reconstitution. The study was restricted to a single clinical trial cohort, and the causes of repertoire differences, possibly disease activity or prior therapy, were left undefined. Baseline TCR diversity was reported to be lower in newly diagnosed patients than in healthy donors and to be lower still in relapsed/refractory patients. Baseline diversity similar to that of newly diagnosed patients was observed in trial patients achieving complete response, whereas significantly lower diversity was observed in partial responders and progressors. By C4D1, a significant rise was seen in CD4+ TCR diversity but not in CD8+ TCR diversity (p=0.0027 vs p=0.16), and the rise was most apparent among complete responders (p=0.02).

CDR1 and CDR2 are drawn from the germline V gene: SGHTA, FQGNSA. Cut back by 5 bases and 4 bases, the V and J ends lie 9 bases apart. There are 14 amino acids in the CDR3, from cysteine to phenylalanine inclusive. Just the 42-base CDR3 DNA is kept, in frame starting at base 1. The origin of this receptor is a human donor with classical Hodgkin lymphoma. Rearrangement joined TRBV7-2 to TRBJ1-6, and possibly TRBD1, on 6 matching bases. The starting material was peripheral blood mononuclear cells (PBMCs), obtained at baseline. The CDR3 is CASSQGTYNSPLHF. The nucleotide sequence is given as TGTGCCAGCAGCCAGGGGACGTATAATTCACCCCTCCACTTT.